What follows describes a single T cell receptor (beta chain). Germline V gives CDR1 KGHSH, CDR2 LQKENI. V was cut by 2 bases and J by 6 bases, with 11 bases left in between. This CDR3 is 14 amino acids long. The source of the sample is a study of T cell clones after liver transplantation. TCRdb's table, derived via immunoSEQ multiplex PCR, lists solely in-frame clones and lacks some. The profile shows about 70,000 clones, about 80% of them singletons. This receptor was identified in a human patient who received a liver transplant. These T cells may partly come from the graft donor. This specimen consisted of CD4+ T cells from blood, obtained 12 months after liver transplant. The V and J genes are TRBV18 and TRBJ2-1; maybe TRBD2 (6 bases). CDR3 DNA sequence: TGTGCCAGCTCACCAAGGCCCGGGGGCAATGAGCAGTTCTTC. This codes for CASSPRPGGNEQFF.